These 10 T cell receptor beta chains were all obtained from the same sample, sequenced in a study of OX40 agonist ivuxolimab in advanced cancers. Sequencing used immunoSEQ multiplex PCR; TCRdb keeps in-frame clones, though not all of them. The sample lists roughly 150,000 clones; 90% to 95% were seen once. This specimen was CD4+ or CD8+ T cells sorted from blood, taken in a trial of the OX40 agonist ivuxolimab. The source is an adult with an advanced solid tumor such as melanoma, head and neck, liver or kidney cancer.

The chain links TRBV9 to TRBJ1-2; D ambiguous. The V and J ends lost 6 bases and 0 bases respectively, with 12 bases between them. The germline V gene has CDR1 SGDLS and CDR2 YYNGEE. The CDR3 consists of 14 residues. In DNA, the CDR3 is TGTGCCAGCACTAGGACCTCAGCTAACTATGGCTACACCTTC. It codes for CASTRTSANYGYTF.

The chain has TRBV5-4 and TRBJ2-2, with a possible D match to TRBD2 (5 bases). V lost 4 bases and J 5 bases, leaving 12 bases between the germline ends. Germline-derived CDR1 and CDR2 are SGHNT and YYREEE (reference sequence). The CDR3 spans 14 residues. The CDR3 sequence is CASSTREVTGELFF. The CDR3 DNA reads as TGTGCCAGCAGCACGAGGGAAGTTACCGGGGAGCTGTTTTTT. The variable domain in full, with the rest retrieved from reference TRBV5-4 and TRBJ2-2, is ETGVTQSPTHLIKTRGQQVTLRCSSQSGHNTVSWYQQALGQGPQFIFQYYREEENGRGNFPPRFSGLQFPNYSSELNVNALELDDSALYLCASSTREVTGELFFGEGSRLTVL.

Ten or more counts support this clone. The chain has TRBV6-1 and TRBJ1-5; the D is unclear. Trimming shortened V by 7 bases and J by 5 bases, and 12 bases separated the two germline ends. Germline loops: CDR1 MNHNS, CDR2 SASEGT. CDR3 size: 13 residues. The CDR3 sequence is CASMGSLDQPQHF. CDR3 sequence (DNA): TGTGCCAGCATGGGAAGTCTGGATCAGCCCCAGCATTTT.

V and J are TRBV5-4 and TRBJ2-2; D is undetermined. This CDR3 comprises 12 residues. V lost 4 bases and J lost 5, with 6 bases in between. CDR1 is SGHNT and CDR2 is YYREEE in the germline V gene (reference sequence). DNA of the CDR3: TGTGCCAGCAGCGGGCGAACCGGGGAGCTGTTTTTT. Amino acid sequence: CASSGRTGELFF.

The chain couples TRBV12-5 to TRBJ2-5; D gene unclear. Deletions cut 7 bases from V and 5 bases from J, with 14 bases between. The CDR3 is made up of 13 amino acids. Germline CDR1 LGHNT, CDR2 FRNRAP. Here the CDR3 DNA reads TGTGCTAGTGCCCTGCCCGGTCAGGAGACCCAGTACTTC. Its translation: CASALPGQETQYF.

The rearrangement joins TRBV28 to TRBJ1-1; TRBD1 is a possible D gene (6 bases). CDR3 length: 16 residues. Germline CDR1 reads MDHEN; CDR2 reads SYDVKM. Trimming removed 2 bases from V and 2 bases from J, with 15 bases in between. CDR3 sequence (DNA): TGTGCCAGCAGTTTAGAAGTGAGGACAGCTAACACTGAAGCTTTCTTT. Its translation: CASSLEVRTANTEAFF.

This chain links TRBV7-2 with TRBJ2-5; 9 bases are shared with TRBD1. This CDR3 has 13 amino acids. The V gene's germline CDR1 is SGHTA and CDR2 FQGNSA. V shed 3 bases and J 5 bases; nucleotides not matched to a gene: 1. The CDR3 reads CASSFDRGETQYF. For the CDR3, the DNA is TGTGCCAGCAGCTTTGACAGGGGGGAGACCCAGTACTTC.

The gene calls are TRBV4-1 and TRBJ2-1; 9 bases map to TRBD1. Germline V lookup: CDR1 MGHRA, CDR2 YSYEKL. J was trimmed by 6 bases and V by 4 bases; bases with no gene match: 7. This CDR3 spans 15 amino acids. The CDR3 sequence is CASSRPGQGANEQFF. The CDR3 DNA is TGCGCCAGCAGCCGTCCGGGACAGGGAGCCAATGAGCAGTTCTTC.

This CDR3 reads CASSVRSGLGEQYF. The CDR3, as DNA: TGTGCCAGCAGCGTGCGTAGCGGTCTGGGAGAGCAGTACTTC. The chain employs TRBV7-9 and TRBJ2-7; weak D call: TRBD2 (6 bases). V was trimmed by 5 bases and J by 7 bases, leaving 18 bases between them. From germline, CDR1 is SEHNR and CDR2 FQNEAQ (reference sequence). The CDR3 spans 14 residues. The full variable domain, in which reference TRBV7-9 and TRBJ2-7 provide the parts outside the CDR3, is DTGVSQNPRHKITKRGQNVTFRCDPISEHNRLYWYRQTLGQGPEFLTYFQNEAQLEKSRLLSDRFSAERPKGSFSTLEIQRTEQGDSAMYLCASSVRSGLGEQYFGPGTRLTVT.

This clone appeared once. The chain has TRBV7-2 and TRBJ1-2; D unresolved. CDR1 is SGHTA and CDR2 is FQGNSA in the germline V gene. Trimming removed 1 base from V and 5 bases from J, with 5 bases in between. The CDR3 extends over 12 amino acids. CDR3 DNA: TGTGCCAGCAGCTTAGATCAATATGGCTACACCTTC. Its protein is CASSLDQYGYTF.